This is a list of T cell receptor beta chains from one sample in a study of T cell responses to AZD1222 COVID-19 vaccine. Clones were sequenced by immunoSEQ multiplex PCR, and TCRdb holds only the in-frame ones, with some missing. This table has under 200,000 clones, approximately 90% appearing once. The starting material was peripheral blood, obtained on day 0 of AZD1222 vaccination. These receptors all come from an adult in good health. CDR3s include the opening cysteine and the closing phenylalanine or tryptophan. A D gene is named only where the DNA matches it firmly. Some rows have no size entry. The others give once, few or many, or a class for an expanded clone.

TRBV2	TRBJ1-1	TRBD1	NA	14	TGTGCCAGCAGCACAGGGGTTTTGAACACTGAAGCTTTCTTT	CASSTGVLNTEAFF
TRBV19	TRBJ1-1	TRBD1	NA	16	TGTGCCAGTAGTAGGCGGACAGGAGTCGGGGACACTGAAGCTTTCTTT	CASSRRTGVGDTEAFF
TRBV9	TRBJ2-3	NA	NA	14	TGTGCCAGCAGCGTCGTGGGGCAGACAGATACGCAGTATTTT	CASSVVGQTDTQYF
TRBV6-6	TRBJ1-3	NA	NA	14	TGTGCCAGCACAATGGACAGCTCTGGAAACACCATATATTTT	CASTMDSSGNTIYF
TRBV20-1	TRBJ1-5	NA	NA	13	TGCAGTGCTAGTACCGGCGAGGGTCAGCCCCAGCATTTT	CSASTGEGQPQHF
TRBV13	TRBJ2-7	NA	NA	14	TGTGCCAGCAGCTCCACCCCGGCCACCGCAAAGCAGTACTTC	CASSSTPATAKQYF
TRBV7-5	TRBJ1-6	NA	NA	23	TGTGCCAGAAGCTTAGTTTTGCCTTCGGGTGCACTTACTAAGAGCTCCTATAATTCACCCCTCCACTTT	CARSLVLPSGALTKSSYNSPLHF
TRBV6-6	TRBJ2-2	NA	NA	16	TGTGCCAGCAGTTCCCTCCCGGGCCCGGGCACCGGGGAGCTGTTTTTT	CASSSLPGPGTGELFF
TRBV6-1	TRBJ1-2	NA	NA	13	TGTGCCAGCAGTGAACTCCAGGGAAGTGGCTACACCTTC	CASSELQGSGYTF
TRBV7-9	TRBJ1-2	NA	NA	12	TGTGCCAGCAGCTCAACGAATTATGGCTACACCTTC	CASSSTNYGYTF
TRBV5-1	TRBJ1-1	NA	NA	14	TGCGCCAGCAGCTTGGCGGGCCCCAACACTGAAGCTTTCTTT	CASSLAGPNTEAFF
TRBV18	TRBJ1-4	NA	once	13	TGTGCCAGCCCTCGGTATGCTAATGAAAAACTGTTTTTT	CASPRYANEKLFF
TRBV14	TRBJ2-7	NA	once	12	TGTGCCAGCAGCCTGTCAGGATACGAGCAGTACTTC	CASSLSGYEQYF
TRBV19	TRBJ1-2	NA	NA	14	TGTGCCAGTAGTACAAACAGGGATAACTATGGCTACACCTTC	CASSTNRDNYGYTF
TRBV4-3	TRBJ2-1	TRBD2	few	16	TGCGCCAGCAGCCAAGATCGGGAACTAGCGGGGAATGAGCAGTTCTTC	CASSQDRELAGNEQFF